This T cell receptor beta chain was profiled in a study of blood T cell repertoires in COVID-19. The length of the CDR3 is 14 residues. Germline V gene lookup returns CDR1 SGDLS and CDR2 YYNGEE. Germline trimming cut 2 bases from V and 3 bases from J; bases unmatched to any gene: 4. Only in-frame clones appear in the TCRdb table, and some are missing; sequencing was by immunoSEQ multiplex PCR. Among 400,000 to 550,000 clones listed, about 89% were seen once. This clone is a singleton in its sample. The origin of this receptor is a woman aged 25 to 39 with acute or convalescent COVID-19. V gene TRBV9 combines with J gene TRBJ1-1, with 7 bases fitting TRBD1. Source material: peripheral blood. Written as DNA, the CDR3 is TGTGCCAGCAGCGTCTTGGACAGGCACACTGAAGCTTTCTTT. Amino acids: CASSVLDRHTEAFF. The full variable domain, completed using reference TRBV9 and TRBJ1-1, is DSGVTQTPKHLITATGQRVTLRCSPRSGDLSVYWYQQSLDQGLQFLIQYYNGEERAKGNILERFSAQQFPDLHSELNLSSLELGDSALYFCASSVLDRHTEAFFGQGTRLTVV.